This T cell receptor beta chain is from a study of OX40 agonist ivuxolimab in advanced cancers. Study context: Those treated in dose escalation had hepatocellular carcinoma, melanoma, renal cell cancer or head and neck cancer. Patients achieving partial responses numbered three: one hepatocellular carcinoma case and two cutaneous melanoma cases.

On cycle 4 day 1 and cycle 7 day 1, as well as at baseline, blood was sampled. Only in-frame clones appear in the TCRdb table, and some are missing; sequencing was by immunoSEQ multiplex PCR. This sample has under 75,000 clones; 91% occur once, and the top ten carry roughly 15%. This specimen consisted of CD4+ or CD8+ T cells sorted from blood, obtained in a trial of the OX40 agonist ivuxolimab. This clonotype originated in an adult with an advanced solid tumor such as melanoma, head and neck, liver or kidney cancer.

The chain's CDR3 is CASSSDRVSYEQYF. The CDR3 region has the DNA TGTGCCAGCAGCTCCGACAGGGTTTCCTACGAGCAGTACTTC. The chain recombines TRBV5-4 with TRBJ2-7, with 7 bases identical to TRBD1. The germline CDR1 and CDR2 sequences are SGHNT and YYREEE (reference sequence). After removal of 3 bases from V and 1 base from J, the junction contained 4 bases not matched to a gene. There are 14 residues in the CDR3. The complete variable domain, with remaining parts taken from reference TRBV5-4 and TRBJ2-7, reads ETGVTQSPTHLIKTRGQQVTLRCSSQSGHNTVSWYQQALGQGPQFIFQYYREEENGRGNFPPRFSGLQFPNYSSELNVNALELDDSALYLCASSSDRVSYEQYFGPGTRLTVT.